The next 10 T cell receptor beta chains were all read from a single sample in a study of blood T cell repertoires in COVID-19. TCRdb's copy holds only in-frame clones and misses some; the assay was immunoSEQ multiplex PCR. The sample has 200,000 to 250,000 clones, approximately 86% seen once. Sequences were obtained from PBMCs or T cells enriched from blood (not recorded which). The receptors shown here come from a woman aged 25 to 45 with acute COVID-19.

The J gene is TRBJ1-1, the V gene TRBV28; D unclear. Per germline, CDR1 MDHEN and CDR2 SYDVKM. Deletions cut 3 bases from V and 0 bases from J, with 11 bases between. CDR3 length: 15 residues. The CDR3 protein is CASSFHSLLNTEAFF. The CDR3 DNA follows: TGTGCCAGCAGTTTCCACTCCCTCCTGAACACTGAAGCTTTCTTT.

J is TRBJ1-5 and V is TRBV6-5; D uncertain. Germline CDR1 reads MNHEY; CDR2 reads SVGAGI. Trimming stripped 6 bases from V and 0 bases from J, with 9 bases between. This CDR3 spans 14 amino acids. CDR3: CASSPTVSNQPQHF. Written as DNA, the CDR3 is TGTGCCAGCAGCCCCACAGTTAGCAATCAGCCCCAGCATTTT.

The chain uses TRBV5-4 and TRBJ2-1; 12 nucleotides line up with TRBD1. Germline-derived CDR1 and CDR2 are SGHNT and YYREEE (reference sequence). Germline trimming cut 5 bases from V and 7 bases from J; bases unmatched to any gene: 7. This CDR3 has 15 residues. CDR3 nucleotides: TGTGCCAGCAGTTGGCCGGGACAGGGGGCGAATGAGCAGTTCTTC. Protein product: CASSWPGQGANEQFF.

The chain recombines TRBV27 with TRBJ2-7, with 10 bases aligning to TRBD2. The junction had 5 bases not matched to a gene; V was cut back by 6 bases and J by 0 bases. The CDR3 spans 15 residues. Looked up from germline, CDR1 is MNHEY and CDR2 is SMNVEV (reference sequence). The CDR3 loop reads CASSSTSGASYEQYF. The CDR3 DNA reads as TGTGCCAGCAGCTCCACTAGCGGGGCCTCCTACGAGCAGTACTTC.

This clone was counted a few times. The genes are TRBV6-4 and TRBJ2-1, with 8 bases aligning to TRBD2. This CDR3 is built from 15 residues. The germline gives CDR1 MRHNA, CDR2 SNTAGT. The V segment lost 6 bases and the J segment 8 bases; nucleotides outside the gene matches: 12. DNA for the CDR3: TGTGCCAGCAGACAAACAGCGGGAGAGGTCTATGAGCAGTTCTTC. Its translation is CASRQTAGEVYEQFF.

The chain links TRBV6-1 to TRBJ1-4, with TRBD1 as a possible D gene (6 bases). The CDR3 has 15 residues. Per the germline V gene, CDR1 is MNHNS and CDR2 is SASEGT. Trimming removed 0 bases at V and 12 bases at J, with 17 bases between. The CDR3 here is CASSEANRAFGELFF. In DNA, the CDR3 is TGTGCCAGCAGTGAAGCAAACAGGGCCTTTGGGGAACTGTTTTTT.

The chain combines TRBV28 with TRBJ2-1; 10 bases align to TRBD2. V was clipped by 5 bases and J by 8 bases; unmatched bases: 9. CDR1 and CDR2 from the germline V gene are MDHEN and SYDVKM. This CDR3 has 15 residues. The CDR3 sequence: CASSPPSGSPDEQFF. In DNA form, the CDR3 reads TGTGCCAGCAGTCCCCCTAGCGGGAGTCCCGATGAGCAGTTCTTC.

CDR3 protein: CASSLEGVTDTQYF. The CDR3 DNA reads TGTGCCAGCAGTCTCGAGGGGGTCACAGATACGCAGTATTTT. The chain has TRBV3-1 (or the pseudogene TRBV3-2) and TRBJ2-3; TRBD1 is a possible D gene (6 bases). V dropped 6 bases and J dropped 2 bases, with 12 bases sitting between them. This CDR3 comprises 14 residues. Germline-derived CDR1 and CDR2 are LGHDT and YNNKEL (reference sequence).

The chain's CDR3 is CASRNRVSPLHF. DNA of the CDR3: TGTGCCAGCAGAAACAGGGTTTCACCCCTCCACTTT. The rearrangement links TRBV12-3 or TRBV12-4 to TRBJ1-6, with D possibly matching TRBD1 (6 bases). The CDR3 runs to 12 residues. Between the trimmed V and J ends, which lost 6 bases and 9 bases, there was a span of 9 bases.

V and J are TRBV7-2 and TRBJ1-2; TRBD1 matches at 7 bases. Germline CDR1 and CDR2: SGHTA and FQGNSA. V lost 0 bases, J lost 2 bases, and 12 bases stayed unmatched. CDR3 size: 18 residues. The CDR3 spells CASSLANRQGFGNYGYTF. In nucleotides, the CDR3 is TGTGCCAGCAGCTTAGCCAATCGACAGGGCTTTGGAAACTATGGCTACACCTTC.